A selection of T cell receptor beta chains follows, all from one sample in a study of Graves' ophthalmopathy and Graves' hyperthyroidism. MiXCR, run by TCRdb on the multiplex PCR reads, gives a single entry per CDR3 protein. The sample records some 350,000 distinct CDR3 sequences, 17% being singletons. The sequenced sample consisted of peripheral blood. The receptors were sampled from an adult woman with stable Graves' hyperthyroidism. Both conserved end residues are part of each CDR3. The D gene is left open where the match is weak. Clone size is not always given. Where it is, it says once, few, many or a class for expanded clones.

clone_size: .; j_call: TRBJ1-3; v_call: TRBV28; d_call: .; cdr3_aa: CAWRPWRPGTAGNTIYF; cdr3_nt: TGTGCCTGGAGGCCTTGGCGCCCTGGCACGGCTGGAAACACCATATATTTT
clone_size: .; j_call: TRBJ2-2; v_call: TRBV12-3/TRBV12-4; d_call: .; cdr3_aa: CASSFYNTGELFF; cdr3_nt: TGTGCCAGCAGTTTTTATAACACCGGGGAGCTGTTTTTT
clone_size: many; j_call: TRBJ1-2; v_call: TRBV19; d_call: .; cdr3_aa: CASSISSAPDGYTF; cdr3_nt: TGTGCCAGTAGTATAAGCTCGGCCCCAGATGGCTACACCTTC
clone_size: many; j_call: TRBJ2-2; v_call: TRBV6-2/TRBV6-3; d_call: .; cdr3_aa: CASKSYTGELFF; cdr3_nt: TGTGCCAGTAAATCCTACACCGGGGAGCTGTTTTTT
clone_size: many; j_call: TRBJ2-7; v_call: TRBV7-8; d_call: TRBD1; cdr3_aa: CASSRLPGQGFYEQYF; cdr3_nt: TGTGCCAGCAGCCGCCTGCCGGGACAGGGTTTCTACGAGCAGTACTTC
clone_size: few; j_call: TRBJ2-2; v_call: TRBV12-5; d_call: .; cdr3_aa: CASGHNTGELFF; cdr3_nt: TGTGCTAGTGGGCACAACACCGGGGAGCTGTTTTTT
clone_size: many; j_call: TRBJ2-7; v_call: TRBV12-3/TRBV12-4; d_call: .; cdr3_aa: CASSSGVRAPYEQYF; cdr3_nt: TGTGCCAGCAGTTCAGGGGTCCGGGCCCCCTACGAGCAGTACTTC
clone_size: many; j_call: TRBJ1-2; v_call: TRBV6-5; d_call: .; cdr3_aa: CASSYLGEPYGYTF; cdr3_nt: TGTGCCAGCAGTTACCTCGGGGAGCCCTATGGCTACACCTTC
clone_size: few; j_call: TRBJ2-6; v_call: TRBV11-1; d_call: .; cdr3_aa: CASSAGPLFGGANVLTF; cdr3_nt: TGTGCCAGCAGCGCCGGACCTCTCTTTGGTGGGGCCAACGTCCTGACTTTC
clone_size: many; j_call: TRBJ2-4; v_call: TRBV6-2/TRBV6-3; d_call: .; cdr3_aa: CATHIPAKNIQYF; cdr3_nt: TGTGCCACCCACATTCCAGCCAAAAACATTCAGTACTTC
clone_size: many; j_call: TRBJ2-2; v_call: TRBV5-1; d_call: TRBD2; cdr3_aa: CASSYLAGANTGELFF; cdr3_nt: TGCGCCAGCAGCTACTTAGCGGGAGCTAACACCGGGGAGCTGTTTTTT
clone_size: many; j_call: TRBJ2-7; v_call: TRBV10-3; d_call: .; cdr3_aa: CAISELVSGSYEQYF; cdr3_nt: TGTGCCATCAGTGAATTAGTCTCGGGCTCCTACGAGCAGTACTTC
clone_size: many; j_call: TRBJ1-5; v_call: TRBV24-1; d_call: .; cdr3_aa: CATSAASAVNGQPQHF; cdr3_nt: TGTGCCACCAGTGCCGCAAGTGCGGTGAATGGGCAGCCCCAGCATTTT
clone_size: .; j_call: TRBJ2-7; v_call: TRBV12-3/TRBV12-4; d_call: .; cdr3_aa: CASSTTGQIYEQYF; cdr3_nt: TGTGCCAGCAGTACGACGGGACAAATCTACGAGCAGTACTTC
clone_size: .; j_call: TRBJ2-2; v_call: TRBV28; d_call: .; cdr3_aa: CASSLFQRTPLTGELFF; cdr3_nt: TGTGCCAGCAGTTTATTTCAACGGACACCCCTGACAGGGGAGCTGTTTTTT
clone_size: .; j_call: TRBJ1-3; v_call: TRBV12-3/TRBV12-4; d_call: .; cdr3_aa: CASSLIGGTGNTIYF; cdr3_nt: TGTGCCAGCAGTTTAATCGGAGGGACTGGAAACACCATATATTTT
clone_size: .; j_call: TRBJ2-5; v_call: TRBV12-3/TRBV12-4; d_call: TRBD2; cdr3_aa: CASRPGLAETETQYF; cdr3_nt: TGTGCCAGCAGGCCCGGTCTAGCGGAGACGGAGACCCAGTACTTC
clone_size: .; j_call: TRBJ2-2; v_call: TRBV6-2/TRBV6-3; d_call: TRBD2; cdr3_aa: CASSYSIAVGRYTGELFF; cdr3_nt: TGTGCCAGCAGTTACTCGATTGCGGTCGGGAGGTACACCGGGGAGCTGTTTTTT
clone_size: .; j_call: TRBJ1-1; v_call: TRBV7-8; d_call: .; cdr3_aa: CASSLALGRMGEAFF; cdr3_nt: TGTGCCAGCAGCTTAGCCTTGGGCAGGATGGGTGAAGCTTTCTTT
clone_size: many; j_call: TRBJ1-1; v_call: TRBV30; d_call: .; cdr3_aa: CAWSPSGTEAFF; cdr3_nt: TGTGCCTGGAGTCCGAGCGGAACTGAAGCTTTCTTT